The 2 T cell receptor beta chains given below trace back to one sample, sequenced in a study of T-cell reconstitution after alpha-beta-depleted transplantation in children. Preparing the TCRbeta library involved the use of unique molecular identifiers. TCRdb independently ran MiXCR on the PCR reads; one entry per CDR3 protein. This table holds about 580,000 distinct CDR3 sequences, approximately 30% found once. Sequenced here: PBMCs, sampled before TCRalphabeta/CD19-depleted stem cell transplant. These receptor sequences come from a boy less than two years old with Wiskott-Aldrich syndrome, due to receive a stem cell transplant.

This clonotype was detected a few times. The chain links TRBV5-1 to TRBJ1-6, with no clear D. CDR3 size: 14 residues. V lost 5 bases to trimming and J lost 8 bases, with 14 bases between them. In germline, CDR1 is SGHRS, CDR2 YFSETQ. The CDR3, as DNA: TGCGCCAGCAGATCGAACCGAGAGGATTCACCCCTCCACTTT. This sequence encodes CASRSNREDSPLHF.

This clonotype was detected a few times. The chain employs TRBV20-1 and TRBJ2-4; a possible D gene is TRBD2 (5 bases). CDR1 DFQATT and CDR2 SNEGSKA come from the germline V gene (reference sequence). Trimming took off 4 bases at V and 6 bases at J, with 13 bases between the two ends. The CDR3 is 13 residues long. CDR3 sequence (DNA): TGCAGTGCTATGGTTCAAAGCGGAAACATTCAGTACTTC. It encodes CSAMVQSGNIQYF.